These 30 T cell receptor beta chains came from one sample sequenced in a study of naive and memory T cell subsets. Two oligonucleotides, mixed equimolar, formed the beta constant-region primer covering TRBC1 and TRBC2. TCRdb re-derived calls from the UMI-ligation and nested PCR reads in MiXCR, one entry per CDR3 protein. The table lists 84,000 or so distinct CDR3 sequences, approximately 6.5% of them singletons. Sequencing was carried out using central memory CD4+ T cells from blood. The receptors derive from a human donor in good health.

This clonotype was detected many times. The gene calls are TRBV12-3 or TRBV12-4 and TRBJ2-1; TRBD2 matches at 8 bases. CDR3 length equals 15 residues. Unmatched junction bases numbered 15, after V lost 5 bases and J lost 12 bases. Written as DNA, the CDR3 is TGTGCCAGCAGTCCACTAGCGGTTCTTCAACGCGGGCAGTTCTTC. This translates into CASSPLAVLQRGQFF.

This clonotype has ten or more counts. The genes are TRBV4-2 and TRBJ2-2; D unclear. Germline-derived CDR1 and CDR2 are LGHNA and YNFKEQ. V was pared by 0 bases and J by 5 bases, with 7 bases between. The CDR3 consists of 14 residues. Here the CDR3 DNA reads TGTGCCAGCAGCCAAGATTGGCGAACCGGGGAGCTGTTTTTT. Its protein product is CASSQDWRTGELFF.

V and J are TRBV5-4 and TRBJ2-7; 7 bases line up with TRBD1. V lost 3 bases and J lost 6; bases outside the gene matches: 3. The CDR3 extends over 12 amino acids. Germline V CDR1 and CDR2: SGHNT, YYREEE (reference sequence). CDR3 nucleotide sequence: TGTGCCAGCAGCTCGAACAGGGGCGAGCAGTACTTC. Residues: CASSSNRGEQYF.

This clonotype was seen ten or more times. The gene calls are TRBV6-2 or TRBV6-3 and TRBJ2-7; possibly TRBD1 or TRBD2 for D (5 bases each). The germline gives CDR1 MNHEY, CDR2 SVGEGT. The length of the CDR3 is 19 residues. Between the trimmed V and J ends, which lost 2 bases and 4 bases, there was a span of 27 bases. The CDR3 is CASSYGLPGRQKFVYEQYF. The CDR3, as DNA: TGTGCCAGCAGTTACGGGCTTCCGGGACGCCAAAAGTTCGTTTACGAGCAGTACTTC.

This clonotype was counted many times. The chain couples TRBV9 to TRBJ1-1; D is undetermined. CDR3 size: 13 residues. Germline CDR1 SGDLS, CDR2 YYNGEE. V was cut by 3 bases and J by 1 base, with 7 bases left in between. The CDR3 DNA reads TGTGCCAGCAGCGGCCACCAGAACACTGAAGCTTTCTTT. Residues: CASSGHQNTEAFF.

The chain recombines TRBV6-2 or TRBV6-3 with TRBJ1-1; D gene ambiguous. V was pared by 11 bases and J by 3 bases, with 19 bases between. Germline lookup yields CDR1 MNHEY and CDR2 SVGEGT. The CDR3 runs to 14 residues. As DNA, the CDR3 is TGTGCCTGCTCGAAGCCGGCCCAGTACACTGAAGCTTTCTTT. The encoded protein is CACSKPAQYTEAFF.

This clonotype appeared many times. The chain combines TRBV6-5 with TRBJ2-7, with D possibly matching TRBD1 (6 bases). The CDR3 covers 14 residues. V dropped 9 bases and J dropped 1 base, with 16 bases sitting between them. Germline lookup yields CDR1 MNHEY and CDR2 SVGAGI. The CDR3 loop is CASSRDTSSYEQYF. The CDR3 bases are TGTGCCAGTTCCCGGGACACCTCGTCCTACGAGCAGTACTTC.

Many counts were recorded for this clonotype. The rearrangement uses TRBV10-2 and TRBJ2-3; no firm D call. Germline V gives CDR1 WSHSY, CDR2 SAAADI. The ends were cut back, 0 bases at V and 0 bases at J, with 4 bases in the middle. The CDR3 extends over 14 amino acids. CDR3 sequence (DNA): TGCGCCAGCAGTGAGTCACACAGCACAGATACGCAGTATTTT. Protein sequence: CASSESHSTDTQYF.

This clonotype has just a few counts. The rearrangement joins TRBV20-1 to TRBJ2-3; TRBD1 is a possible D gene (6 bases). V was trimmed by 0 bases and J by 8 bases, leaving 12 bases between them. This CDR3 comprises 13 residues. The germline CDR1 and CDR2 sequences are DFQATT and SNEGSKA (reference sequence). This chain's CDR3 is CSARDQIGGTQYF. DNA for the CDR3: TGCAGTGCTAGAGATCAGATAGGGGGTACGCAGTATTTT.

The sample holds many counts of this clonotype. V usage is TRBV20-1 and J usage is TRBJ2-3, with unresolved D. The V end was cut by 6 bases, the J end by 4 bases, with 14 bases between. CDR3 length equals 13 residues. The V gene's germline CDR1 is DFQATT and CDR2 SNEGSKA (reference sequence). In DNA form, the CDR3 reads TGCAGTGCGGAAGGCCCTAAGGCAGATACGCAGTATTTT. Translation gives CSAEGPKADTQYF.

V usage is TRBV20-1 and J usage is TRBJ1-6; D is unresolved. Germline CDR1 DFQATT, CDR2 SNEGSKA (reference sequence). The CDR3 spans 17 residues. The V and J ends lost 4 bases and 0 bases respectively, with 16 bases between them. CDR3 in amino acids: CSATQNMGPSYNSPLHF. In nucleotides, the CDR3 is TGCAGTGCTACTCAGAATATGGGTCCCTCCTATAATTCACCCCTCCACTTT.

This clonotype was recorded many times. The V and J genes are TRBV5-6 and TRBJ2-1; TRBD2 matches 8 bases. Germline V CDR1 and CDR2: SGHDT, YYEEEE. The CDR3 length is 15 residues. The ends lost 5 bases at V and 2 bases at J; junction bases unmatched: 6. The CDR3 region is CASREAGEPYNEQFF. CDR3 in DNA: TGTGCCAGCAGAGAAGCGGGAGAACCCTACAATGAGCAGTTCTTC.

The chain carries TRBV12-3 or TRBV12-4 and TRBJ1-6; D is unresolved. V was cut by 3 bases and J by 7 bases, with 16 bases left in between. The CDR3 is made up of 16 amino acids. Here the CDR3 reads CASSFIKGGGNSPLHF. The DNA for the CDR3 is TGTGCCAGCAGTTTCATCAAGGGAGGAGGAAATTCACCCCTCCACTTT.

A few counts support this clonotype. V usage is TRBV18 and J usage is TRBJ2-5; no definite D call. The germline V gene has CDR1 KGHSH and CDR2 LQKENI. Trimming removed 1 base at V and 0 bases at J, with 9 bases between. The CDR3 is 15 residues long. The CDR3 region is CASSPRPNYQETQYF. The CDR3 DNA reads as TGTGCCAGCTCACCACGACCGAATTACCAAGAGACCCAGTACTTC.

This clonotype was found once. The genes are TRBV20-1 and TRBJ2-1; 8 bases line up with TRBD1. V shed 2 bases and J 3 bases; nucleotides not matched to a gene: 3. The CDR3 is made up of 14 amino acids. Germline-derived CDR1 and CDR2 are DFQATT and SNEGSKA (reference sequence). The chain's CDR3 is CSARRGTGYNEQFF. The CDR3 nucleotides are TGCAGTGCTAGACGTGGGACAGGCTACAATGAGCAGTTCTTC.

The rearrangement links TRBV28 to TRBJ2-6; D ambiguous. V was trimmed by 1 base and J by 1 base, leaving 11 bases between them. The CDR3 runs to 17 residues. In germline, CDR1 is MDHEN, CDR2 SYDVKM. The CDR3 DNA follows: TGTGCCAGCAGTTTATCCACCCTGTTTTCTGGGGCCAACGTCCTGACTTTC. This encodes CASSLSTLFSGANVLTF. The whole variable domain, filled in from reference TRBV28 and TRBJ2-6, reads DVKVTQSSRYLVKRTGEKVFLECVQDMDHENMFWYRQDPGLGLRLIYFSYDVKMKEKGDIPEGYSVSREKKERFSLILESASTNQTSMYLCASSLSTLFSGANVLTFGAGSRLTVL.

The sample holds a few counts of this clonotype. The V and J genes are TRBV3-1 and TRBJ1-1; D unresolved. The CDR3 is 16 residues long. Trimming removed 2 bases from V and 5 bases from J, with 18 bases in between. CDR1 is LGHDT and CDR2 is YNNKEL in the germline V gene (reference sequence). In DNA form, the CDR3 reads TGTGCCAGCAGCCAATCTCCTGCTCAAATCGGGACTGAAGCTTTCTTT. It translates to CASSQSPAQIGTEAFF.

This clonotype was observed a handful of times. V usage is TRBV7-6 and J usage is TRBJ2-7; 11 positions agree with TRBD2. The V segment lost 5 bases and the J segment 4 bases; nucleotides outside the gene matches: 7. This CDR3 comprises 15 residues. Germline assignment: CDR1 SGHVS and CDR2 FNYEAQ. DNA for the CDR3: TGTGCCAGCAGCCTAACTAGCGGGAGTAGATACGAGCAGTACTTC. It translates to CASSLTSGSRYEQYF.

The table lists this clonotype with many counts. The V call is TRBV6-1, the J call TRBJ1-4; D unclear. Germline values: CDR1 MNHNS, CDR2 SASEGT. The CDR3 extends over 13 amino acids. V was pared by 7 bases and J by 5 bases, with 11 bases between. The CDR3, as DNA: TGTGCCAGCACGTGGCAGAGCAATGAAAAACTGTTTTTT. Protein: CASTWQSNEKLFF.

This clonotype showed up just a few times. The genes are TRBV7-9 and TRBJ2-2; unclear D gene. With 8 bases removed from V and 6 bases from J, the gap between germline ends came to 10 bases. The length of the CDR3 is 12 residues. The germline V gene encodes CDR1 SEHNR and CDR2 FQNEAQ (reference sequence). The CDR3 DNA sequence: TGTGCCAGCCGGCCCCAGTCCGGGGAGCTGTTTTTT. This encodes CASRPQSGELFF.

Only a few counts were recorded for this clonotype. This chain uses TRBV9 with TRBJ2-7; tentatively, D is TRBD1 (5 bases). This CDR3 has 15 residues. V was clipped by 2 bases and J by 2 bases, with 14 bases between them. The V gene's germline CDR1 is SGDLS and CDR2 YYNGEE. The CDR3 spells CASSVQPGQTYEQYF. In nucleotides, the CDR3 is TGTGCCAGCAGCGTTCAACCTGGACAAACCTACGAGCAGTACTTC.

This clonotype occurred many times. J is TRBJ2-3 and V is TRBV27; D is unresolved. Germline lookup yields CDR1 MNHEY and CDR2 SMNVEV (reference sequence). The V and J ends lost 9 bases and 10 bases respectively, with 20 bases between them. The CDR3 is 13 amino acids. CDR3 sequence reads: CASRFAALGSQYF. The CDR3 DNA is TGTGCCAGTCGGTTCGCTGCCCTGGGGTCGCAGTATTTT.

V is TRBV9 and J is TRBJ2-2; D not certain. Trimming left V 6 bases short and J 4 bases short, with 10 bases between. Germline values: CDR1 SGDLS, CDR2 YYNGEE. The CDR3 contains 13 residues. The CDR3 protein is CASTRRATGELFF. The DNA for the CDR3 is TGTGCCAGCACCAGAAGGGCCACCGGGGAGCTGTTTTTT.

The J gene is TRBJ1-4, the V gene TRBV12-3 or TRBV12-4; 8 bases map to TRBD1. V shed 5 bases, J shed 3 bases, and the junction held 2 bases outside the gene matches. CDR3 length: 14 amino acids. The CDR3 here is CASSAGGPNEKLFF. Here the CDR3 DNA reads TGTGCCAGCAGTGCAGGGGGCCCTAATGAAAAACTGTTTTTT.

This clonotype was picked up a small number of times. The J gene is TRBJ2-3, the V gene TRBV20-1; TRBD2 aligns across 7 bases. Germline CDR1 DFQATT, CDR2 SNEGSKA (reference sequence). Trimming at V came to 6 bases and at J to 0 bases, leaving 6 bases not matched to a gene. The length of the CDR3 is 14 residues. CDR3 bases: TGCAGTGCCCCGAGCGGGGCGAGCACAGATACGCAGTATTTT. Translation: CSAPSGASTDTQYF.

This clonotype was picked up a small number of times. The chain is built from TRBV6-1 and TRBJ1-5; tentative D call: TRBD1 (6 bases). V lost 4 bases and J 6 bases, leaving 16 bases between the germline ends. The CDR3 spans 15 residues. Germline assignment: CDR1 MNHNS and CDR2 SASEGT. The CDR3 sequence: CASSGGGLQGQPQHF. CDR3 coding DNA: TGTGCCAGCAGTGGGGGAGGATTACAGGGTCAGCCCCAGCATTTT.

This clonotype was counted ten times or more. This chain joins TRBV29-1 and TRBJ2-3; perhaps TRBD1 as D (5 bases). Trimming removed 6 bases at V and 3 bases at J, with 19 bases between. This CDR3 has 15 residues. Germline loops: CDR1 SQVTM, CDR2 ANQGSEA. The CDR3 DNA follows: TGCAGCGTGATTACCCTGGACATCGGGACAGATACGCAGTATTTT. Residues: CSVITLDIGTDTQYF.

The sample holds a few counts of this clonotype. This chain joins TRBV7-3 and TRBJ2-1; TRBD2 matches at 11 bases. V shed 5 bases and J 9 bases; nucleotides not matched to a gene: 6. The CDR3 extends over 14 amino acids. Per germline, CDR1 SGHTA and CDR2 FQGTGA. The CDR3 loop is CASSNSGGASEQFF. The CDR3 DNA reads TGTGCCAGCAGCAATAGCGGGGGGGCTAGTGAGCAGTTCTTC.

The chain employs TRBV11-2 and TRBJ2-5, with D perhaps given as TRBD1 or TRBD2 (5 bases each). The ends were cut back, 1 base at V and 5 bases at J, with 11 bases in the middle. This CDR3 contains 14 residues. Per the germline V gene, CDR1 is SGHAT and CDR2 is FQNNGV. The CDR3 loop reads CASSLAGAKETQYF. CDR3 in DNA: TGTGCCAGCAGCTTAGCCGGGGCCAAGGAGACCCAGTACTTC.

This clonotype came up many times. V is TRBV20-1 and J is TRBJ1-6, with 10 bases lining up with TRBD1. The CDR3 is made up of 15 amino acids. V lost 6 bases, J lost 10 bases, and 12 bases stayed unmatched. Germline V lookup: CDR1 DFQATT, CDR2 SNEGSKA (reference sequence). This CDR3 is CSAPGTGDPTSPLHF. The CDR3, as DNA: TGCAGTGCCCCAGGGACAGGGGACCCAACGTCACCCCTCCACTTT.